Listed here is a single T cell receptor (beta chain). An end of the junction differs from the germline gene, which may be a read error. The data originate from a study of blood T cell repertoires in COVID-19. Across the study: T cells, B-cell-depleted T cells, or PBMCs provided the cDNA or gDNA that served as material.

The CDR3 is 14 residues long. In germline, CDR1 is LGHDT, CDR2 YNNKEL (reference sequence). Produced via immunoSEQ multiplex PCR; TCRdb's table is partial and in-frame only. The sample holds some 180,000 clones, around 83% seen once. Material for sequencing was peripheral blood. The J gene is TRBJ2-1, the V gene TRBV3-1 (or the pseudogene TRBV3-2), with 13 positions matching TRBD2. This clonotype was sampled from an older woman with acute or convalescent COVID-19. The CDR3 region is CASSPRTSGSVSVF. The DNA for the CDR3 is TGTGCCAGCAGCCCTCGGACTAGCGGGAGTGTATCGGTCTTC.